What follows are 25 T cell receptor beta chains derived from one specimen sequenced in a study of vaccination and CD4 T cells after COVID-19. Sequence data for DNA of cultured CD4+ T cells were generated by the Oncomine TCR Beta short-read assay. TCRdb re-analysed the PCR reads in MiXCR, keeping a single row per CDR3 protein. Altogether approximately 15,000 distinct CDR3 sequences are present, roughly 41% being singletons, with the ten largest covering 15% to 25%. What these receptors recognize is not known. Treatment indicated: roughly 10-day PBMC culture with coronavirus spike peptide pools or control peptides (ViraFEST assay). This material consisted of CD4+ T cells from blood, cultured in vitro, taken before SARS-CoV-2 vaccination. These receptors were collected from a human donor who received a COVID-19 vaccine.

The rearrangement links TRBV4-2 to TRBJ1-1, with D perhaps TRBD1 (5 bases). Per the germline V gene, CDR1 is LGHNA and CDR2 is YNFKEQ. The CDR3 runs to 13 residues. Between the trimmed V and J ends, which lost 6 bases and 4 bases, there was a span of 12 bases. The chain's CDR3 is CASSPAGGTEAFF. The CDR3 coding sequence is TGTGCCAGCAGTCCCGCCGGGGGCACTGAAGCTTTCTTT.

This clonotype was counted a few times. The chain has TRBV6-5 and TRBJ1-1; maybe TRBD1 (5 bases). There are 12 residues in the CDR3. Germline V lookup: CDR1 MNHEY, CDR2 SVGAGI. V was trimmed by 3 bases and J by 4 bases, leaving 6 bases between them. In DNA, the CDR3 is TGTGCCAGCAGTTATGGGGGCACTGAAGCTTTCTTT. Translation: CASSYGGTEAFF.

There are a few counts of this clonotype. The chain has TRBV7-3 and TRBJ2-6, with D perhaps matching TRBD1 (5 bases). CDR1 SGHTA and CDR2 FQGTGA come from the germline V gene. With 0 bases removed from V and 0 bases from J, the gap between germline ends came to 12 bases. The CDR3 extends over 18 amino acids. The CDR3 DNA follows: TGTGCCAGCAGCTTAACAGGGGCCGGAGCCTCTGGGGCCAACGTCCTGACTTTC. This gives the protein CASSLTGAGASGANVLTF.

Turning to this clonotype: The germline gene is not matched at one end of the junction; a read error may be the cause. The chain links TRBV29-1 to TRBJ2-2; the D gene is possibly TRBD1 (6 bases). Germline V gives CDR1 SQVTM, CDR2 ANQGSEA. The CDR3 sequence is 15 residues long. CDR3 sequence reads: CSVEAPNRVTGELFF. CDR3 in DNA: TGCAGCGTGGAAGCACCAAACAGGGTTACCGGGGAGCTGTTTTTT.

The chain uses TRBV27 and TRBJ1-2; D gene uncertain. The CDR3 is made up of 13 amino acids. Germline CDR1 MNHEY, CDR2 SMNVEV (reference sequence). Deletions cut 2 bases from V and 8 bases from J, with 12 bases between. CDR3 in amino acids: CASSLTSVGGYTF. DNA of the CDR3: TGTGCCAGCAGTTTAACATCGGTAGGGGGCTACACCTTC.

In its sample, this clonotype was seen a few times. V is TRBV19 and J is TRBJ1-2, with no clear D. Germline V gene lookup returns CDR1 LNHDA and CDR2 SQIVND (reference sequence). This CDR3 has 12 residues. Trimming cost V 5 bases and J 7 bases, with 11 bases left between them. The CDR3 protein is CASSLSAVGYTF. The CDR3 region has the DNA TGTGCCAGTAGTCTTTCTGCGGTTGGCTACACCTTC.

V gene TRBV20-1 combines with J gene TRBJ2-7; D call uncertain. The V gene's germline CDR1 is DFQATT and CDR2 SNEGSKA (reference sequence). CDR3 size: 14 residues. V dropped 3 bases and J dropped 0 bases, with 12 bases sitting between them. DNA for the CDR3: TGCAGTGCTAGCTTACTGGACGGCTCCTACGAGCAGTACTTC. Its protein is CSASLLDGSYEQYF.

This chain uses TRBV11-2 with TRBJ1-1; TRBD1 aligns across 9 bases. The V segment lost 6 bases and the J segment 2 bases; nucleotides outside the gene matches: 7. Per germline, CDR1 SGHAT and CDR2 FQNNGV. The CDR3 is made up of 15 amino acids. Here the CDR3 reads CASSPPTGGNTEAFF. The CDR3 bases are TGTGCCAGCAGTCCCCCTACAGGGGGCAACACTGAAGCTTTCTTT.

This clonotype was seen a handful of times. The chain uses TRBV6-1 and TRBJ1-2; D not resolved. V lost 2 bases, J lost 5 bases, and 15 bases lay in between. Germline V gene lookup returns CDR1 MNHNS and CDR2 SASEGT. The CDR3 covers 15 residues. CDR3 sequence reads: CASSENWTAGYGYTF. The CDR3 DNA is TGTGCCAGCAGTGAAAATTGGACGGCTGGATATGGCTACACCTTC.

This clonotype was counted between two and nine times. CDR3 nucleotide sequence: TGTGCCCTCGGGTCCACTGAAGCTTTCTTT. Translation: CALGSTEAFF. The chain recombines TRBV7-9 with TRBJ1-1; D is uncertain. This CDR3 spans 10 amino acids. Germline assignment: CDR1 SEHNR and CDR2 FQNEAQ (reference sequence). Trimming took 11 bases from V and 4 from J, leaving 8 bases between them.

V gene TRBV14 combines with J gene TRBJ2-7, with D perhaps matching TRBD1 or TRBD2 (5 bases each). Germline loops: CDR1 SGHDN, CDR2 FVKESK. Trimming shortened V by 5 bases and J by 5 bases, and 22 bases separated the two germline ends. The CDR3 has 16 residues. CDR3 sequence (DNA): TGTGCCAGCAGCTCTTTGCCGGGACGGACCCAAGACGAGCAGTACTTC. This translates into CASSSLPGRTQDEQYF.

This chain connects TRBV28 to TRBJ2-1; possible D gene TRBD2, 6 bases. The ends were cut back, 6 bases at V and 0 bases at J, with 12 bases in the middle. This CDR3 spans 15 amino acids. Germline loops: CDR1 MDHEN, CDR2 SYDVKM. CDR3 DNA: TGTGCCAGCAGCCTAGGGAGGAGCTCCTACAATGAGCAGTTCTTC. It encodes CASSLGRSSYNEQFF.

The chain joins TRBV20-1 to TRBJ2-7; 11 nucleotides match TRBD2. J was trimmed by 5 bases and V by 6 bases; bases with no gene match: 9. CDR1 is DFQATT and CDR2 is SNEGSKA in the germline V gene (reference sequence). The CDR3 has 14 residues. The CDR3 DNA reads TGCAGTGCGACTACTAGCGGGGGCATCCACGAGCAGTACTTC. It is translated as CSATTSGGIHEQYF.

The rearrangement uses TRBV5-1 and TRBJ2-5; no clear D gene. The CDR3 is 13 residues long. CDR1 is SGHRS, CDR2 YFSETQ, per germline. V was trimmed by 6 bases and J by 2 bases, leaving 11 bases between them. The DNA of the CDR3 is TGCGCCAGCACCTCGGGCCTGCAAGAGACCCAGTACTTC. Its protein is CASTSGLQETQYF.

The chain has TRBV21-1 and TRBJ2-7; the listed D gene, TRBD1, was not tested against the DNA. TRBV21-1 is flagged as a pseudogene. The length of the CDR3 is 14 residues. The CDR3 sequence: CASSNPGQGDEQYF. The CDR3, as DNA: TGTGCCAGCAGCAATCCGGGACAGGGTGACGAGCAGTACTTC.

In this sample, this clonotype turned up a few times. The V call is TRBV20-1, the J call TRBJ2-3; D ambiguous. Trimming took 3 bases from V and 7 from J, leaving 14 bases between them. The germline V gene has CDR1 DFQATT and CDR2 SNEGSKA (reference sequence). The CDR3 runs to 13 residues. CDR3 loop: CSASSPFGYTQYF. The DNA of the CDR3 is TGCAGTGCTAGTTCCCCCTTCGGTTATACGCAGTATTTT.

This clonotype was seen more than once but under ten times. This rearrangement joins TRBV6-1 to TRBJ1-2, with 9 positions matching TRBD1. Per germline, CDR1 MNHNS and CDR2 SASEGT. V dropped 5 bases and J dropped 8; count of bases not matched to a gene: 9. The CDR3 length is 14 residues. The CDR3 DNA is TGTGCCAGCAGTCAGGACAGGGGACGAGGAGGCTACACCTTC. Amino acid sequence: CASSQDRGRGGYTF.

This clonotype was counted a few times. The V and J genes are TRBV20-1 and TRBJ2-7; D call uncertain. V lost 6 bases and J 0 bases, leaving 18 bases between the germline ends. Germline loops: CDR1 DFQATT, CDR2 SNEGSKA (reference sequence). This CDR3 region has 15 residues. The CDR3 DNA reads as TGCAGTGCCCCAGCCCCAGGCCTAATCTCCTACGAGCAGTACTTC. Encoded protein: CSAPAPGLISYEQYF.

CDR3 protein: CASSPGTIGYTF. The CDR3 DNA is TGTGCCAGCAGTCCAGGGACGATCGGCTACACCTTC. The chain combines TRBV12-3 or TRBV12-4 with TRBJ1-2; perhaps TRBD1 as D (5 bases). CDR3 length: 12 residues. V was clipped by 5 bases and J by 8 bases, with 12 bases between them.

The chain employs TRBV6-1 and TRBJ2-6; D might be TRBD1 or TRBD2, each matching 5 bases. CDR1 and CDR2 from the germline V gene are MNHNS and SASEGT. V lost 3 bases and J 2 bases, leaving 5 bases between the germline ends. This CDR3 has 14 amino acids. The CDR3 loop reads CASSEGAGANVLTF. The DNA for the CDR3 is TGTGCCAGCAGTGAGGGGGCTGGGGCCAACGTCCTGACTTTC.

In its sample, this clonotype was seen a few times. This chain connects TRBV15 to TRBJ1-1; TRBD1 matches 8 bases. The CDR3 consists of 17 residues. V shed 1 base and J 6 bases; nucleotides not matched to a gene: 13. Germline values: CDR1 LNHNV, CDR2 YYDKDF (reference sequence). Here the CDR3 DNA reads TGTGCCACCAGCAGAGGACAGGGGCATACGGGGAGATCTGAAGCTTTCTTT. Protein sequence: CATSRGQGHTGRSEAFF.

V and J are TRBV7-9 and TRBJ1-1; 7 positions agree with TRBD1. Trimming took 3 bases from V and 2 from J; bases not matched to a gene: 3. In germline, CDR1 is SEHNR, CDR2 FQNEAQ (reference sequence). The length of the CDR3 is 14 residues. In nucleotides, the CDR3 is TGTGCCAGCAGCTTTGGACAGGCCAACACTGAAGCTTTCTTT. Protein: CASSFGQANTEAFF.

This clonotype was picked up one time. The J gene is TRBJ1-3, the V gene TRBV20-1; D gene unclear. V was shortened by 0 bases and J by 0 bases, with 12 bases between the two germline ends. CDR3 length: 16 amino acids. Germline values: CDR1 DFQATT, CDR2 SNEGSKA (reference sequence). In DNA, the CDR3 is TGCAGTGCTAGAGATCCACAGAGCCACTCTGGAAACACCATATATTTT. This gives the protein CSARDPQSHSGNTIYF.

The rearrangement links TRBV7-9 to TRBJ1-6, with 11 positions matching TRBD1. V gave up 3 bases and J gave up 10 bases; unmatched junction bases: 2. The germline V gene has CDR1 SEHNR and CDR2 FQNEAQ (reference sequence). The CDR3 contains 14 residues. The CDR3 spells CASSFRDRGSPLHF. The CDR3, as DNA: TGTGCCAGCAGCTTCCGGGACAGGGGGTCACCCCTCCACTTT.

As regards this clonotype: One end of the junction is discordant with germline, which a read error may explain. This sequence joins TRBV20-1 and TRBJ1-3, with D perhaps TRBD1 (5 bases). This CDR3 comprises 13 residues. Germline CDR1 and CDR2: DFQATT and SNEGSKA (reference sequence). The CDR3 sequence is CSASKTGGDTIYF. DNA for the CDR3: TGCAGTGCTAGTAAAACAGGTGGAGACACCATATATTTT.